This entry lists 3 T cell receptor beta chains sequenced from one sample in a study of T cells in Graves' hyperthyroidism and ophthalmopathy. It was RNA transcripts that yielded the amplified TCR beta CDR3 regions. The HTBI set primed first-round TCR CDR3 RT-PCR. TCRdb reprocessed the multiplex PCR reads via MiXCR and lists one record per CDR3 protein. This table has roughly 500,000 distinct CDR3 sequences, roughly 16% appearing once. The sample was blood. The receptors come from a woman aged 25 to 39 with Graves' ophthalmopathy.

The table lists this clonotype with a few counts. J is TRBJ1-3 and V is TRBV28, with D uncertain. Per the germline V gene, CDR1 is MDHEN and CDR2 is SYDVKM. This CDR3 is 14 amino acids long. V shed 4 bases and J shed 0 bases, with 7 bases lying between them. The CDR3: CASSSTDSGNTIYF. The CDR3 nucleotides read TGTGCCAGCAGTTCCACAGACTCTGGAAACACCATATATTTT.

This clonotype was seen a few times. The chain combines TRBV7-3 with TRBJ2-1; 12 nucleotides align to TRBD2. The germline V gene encodes CDR1 SGHTA and CDR2 FQGTGA. This CDR3 has 15 amino acids. Trimming took 4 bases from V and 12 from J; bases not matched to a gene: 10. CDR3 amino acids: CASSSTTSGSSGQFF. The CDR3 bases are TGTGCCAGCAGCTCAACGACTAGCGGGAGTTCTGGGCAGTTCTTC. The full variable domain, with the rest looked up from reference TRBV7-3 and TRBJ2-1, is GAGVSQTPSNKVTEKGKYVELRCDPISGHTALYWYRQSLGQGPEFLIYFQGTGAADDSGLPNDRFFAVRPEGSVSTLKIQRTERGDSAVYLCASSSTTSGSSGQFFGPGTRLTVL.

As regards this clonotype: Being one base from a much bigger clone, this may be a read error. This CDR3 fails to terminate in the conserved phenylalanine or tryptophan, so it likely reflects a read error. V usage is TRBV9 and J usage is TRBJ2-7, with 9 bases that match TRBD1. This CDR3 has 14 amino acids. The J segment lost 3 bases and the V segment lost 0 bases, leaving 1 base of the junction unmatched. Germline V lookup: CDR1 SGDLS, CDR2 YYNGEE. CDR3 loop: CASSVEDRGYEQYL. The CDR3 coding sequence is TGTGCCAGCAGCGTAGAGGACAGGGGCTACGAGCAGTACCTC.